The 21 T cell receptor beta chains below were found in one sample sequenced in a study of blood T cell repertoires in COVID-19 (dated by TCRdb to 2019 to 2021). Library preparation used the immunoSEQ multiplex PCR assay. The table comes from immuneACCESS by way of TCRdb, which keeps in-frame sequences with V and J called. Part of the clones is missing from these tables; in studies checked, under half for an unresolved V gene and the rest for unknown reasons. The sample contains more than 95,000 clones, approximately 82% of them found a single time. In total, the top ten clones hold less than 8% of the sample. Input material: peripheral blood. The receptors were sampled from a man between 65 and 85 years old with active or convalescent COVID-19.

The chain uses TRBV20-1 and TRBJ1-2; unclear D gene. V gave up 6 bases and J gave up 4 bases, with 9 bases separating them. The germline gives CDR1 DFQATT, CDR2 SNEGSKA (reference sequence). This CDR3 has 11 residues. The CDR3 nucleotides are TGCAGTGCGCAGGCACGCTATGGCTACACCTTC. It is translated as CSAQARYGYTF.

This clone was observed a few times. V gene TRBV18 combines with J gene TRBJ1-5, with D unresolved. The CDR3 is 13 residues long. Germline V gives CDR1 KGHSH, CDR2 LQKENI. The V end lost 1 base, the J end lost 5 bases, and 6 bases lay between the germline ends. The CDR3 protein is CASSPQRDQPQHF. Here the CDR3 DNA reads TGTGCCAGCTCACCACAGCGAGATCAGCCCCAGCATTTT. Full variable domain (outside the CDR3, taken from reference TRBV18 and TRBJ1-5): NAGVMQNPRHLVRRRGQEARLRCSPMKGHSHVYWYRQLPEEGLKFMVYLQKENIIDESGMPKERFSAEFPKEGPSILRIQQVVRGDSAAYFCASSPQRDQPQHFGDGTRLSIL.

The gene calls are TRBV7-2 and TRBJ1-6; D remains unclear. This CDR3 has 14 residues. Trimming took off 3 bases at V and 9 bases at J, with 12 bases between the two ends. Germline V gene sequence: CDR1 SGHTA, CDR2 FQGNSA. This CDR3 reads CASSLRGFGSPLHF. Written as DNA, the CDR3 is TGTGCCAGCAGCTTGCGGGGATTTGGTTCACCCCTCCACTTT.

The chain has TRBV6-1 and TRBJ2-5, with a tentative D call TRBD1 (6 bases). The germline gives CDR1 MNHNS, CDR2 SASEGT. The V gene lost 3 bases and the J gene lost 5 bases, with 13 bases spanning the gap. This CDR3 has 14 residues. The CDR3 DNA sequence: TGTGCCAGCAGTGAGGCAGGGGATCTGGAGACCCAGTACTTC. This gives the protein CASSEAGDLETQYF.

V and J are TRBV6-2 or TRBV6-3 and TRBJ2-1; the D is unclear. The CDR3 consists of 15 residues. V lost 5 bases to trimming and J lost 3 bases, with 14 bases between them. Germline assignment: CDR1 MNHEY and CDR2 SVGEGT. CDR3 bases: TGTGCCAGCAGTCCCCCCGGGTGGAGCTACAATGAGCAGTTCTTC. It specifies CASSPPGWSYNEQFF.

Details on this clone: The same CDR3 arises from other DNA sequences in this sample as well. The chain carries TRBV27 and TRBJ1-1; 8 nucleotides match TRBD1. V was pared by 2 bases and J by 2 bases, with 1 base of the junction left unmatched. The CDR3 length is 14 residues. In germline, CDR1 is MNHEY, CDR2 SMNVEV (reference sequence). CDR3 sequence reads: CASSLDRGNTEAFF. For the CDR3, the DNA is TGTGCCAGCAGTTTAGACAGGGGAAACACTGAAGCTTTCTTT.

The rearrangement joins TRBV18 to TRBJ1-5; no definite D call. CDR3 length: 13 residues. Trimming shortened V by 5 bases and J by 0 bases, and 5 bases separated the two germline ends. The germline gives CDR1 KGHSH, CDR2 LQKENI. CDR3 sequence reads: CASSEHSNQPQHF. In DNA form, the CDR3 reads TGTGCCAGCTCAGAACATAGCAATCAGCCCCAGCATTTT.

This clone was recorded a few times. This chain uses TRBV3-1 (or the pseudogene TRBV3-2) with TRBJ1-2; TRBD1 matches 7 bases. Unmatched junction bases numbered 3, after V lost 0 bases and J lost 2 bases. The CDR3 covers 15 residues. Germline-derived CDR1 and CDR2 are LGHDT and YNNKEL (reference sequence). Here the CDR3 reads CASSQDLDRNYGYTF. CDR3 bases: TGTGCCAGCAGCCAAGACCTGGACAGGAACTATGGCTACACCTTC.

The rearrangement uses TRBV5-1 and TRBJ2-7; 7 bases are shared with TRBD1. The J segment lost 2 bases and the V segment lost 4 bases, leaving 15 bases of the junction unmatched. Per germline, CDR1 SGHRS and CDR2 YFSETQ. CDR3 size: 17 residues. CDR3: CASSPGVGGQPTYEQYF. As DNA, the CDR3 is TGCGCCAGCAGCCCTGGGGTAGGGGGACAGCCAACCTACGAGCAGTACTTC.

The J gene is TRBJ2-1, the V gene TRBV18; 10 bases match TRBD2. CDR1 and CDR2 (germline): KGHSH, LQKENI. The CDR3 is 15 residues long. With V trimmed by 3 bases and J by 5 bases, 4 bases remained unmatched. The CDR3 loop is CASSPTLAGHNEQFF. Written as DNA, the CDR3 is TGTGCCAGCTCACCTACACTAGCGGGACACAATGAGCAGTTCTTC.

The chain has TRBV11-3 and TRBJ1-1; TRBD1 matches at 9 bases. The V segment lost 5 bases and the J segment 2 bases; nucleotides outside the gene matches: 3. CDR3 length equals 14 residues. Looked up from germline, CDR1 is SGHNT and CDR2 is YENEEA. CDR3 DNA: TGTGCCAGCAGCCAGGACAGGGGAAACACTGAAGCTTTCTTT. This sequence encodes CASSQDRGNTEAFF. The full variable domain, rest sourced from reference TRBV11-3 and TRBJ1-1, is EAGVVQSPRYKIIEKKQPVAFWCNPISGHNTLYWYLQNLGQGPELLIRYENEEAVDDSQLPKDRFSAERLKGVDSTLKIQPAELGDSAVYLCASSQDRGNTEAFFGQGTRLTVV.

The gene calls are TRBV20-1 and TRBJ1-1; D gene ambiguous. Per germline, CDR1 DFQATT and CDR2 SNEGSKA (reference sequence). This CDR3 is built from 11 residues. Trimming left V 5 bases short and J 0 bases short, with 4 bases between. The CDR3 nucleotides are TGCAGTGCTGAGATGAACACTGAAGCTTTCTTT. This encodes CSAEMNTEAFF.

In its sample, this clone was seen a few times. The genes are TRBV7-8 and TRBJ2-1; 14 nucleotides match TRBD2. There are 20 residues in the CDR3. With 11 bases clipped from V and 0 bases from J, the junction kept 18 bases outside the gene matches. The germline gives CDR1 SGHVS, CDR2 FQNEAQ. The CDR3 protein is CAGSGTSGRSSQSSYNEQFF. The CDR3 DNA follows: TGTGCCGGTTCCGGGACTAGCGGGAGAAGCTCTCAGAGCTCCTACAATGAGCAGTTCTTC.

V and J are TRBV28 and TRBJ2-3, with 12 bases that match TRBD2. The CDR3 runs to 18 residues. Germline V gene data show CDR1 as MDHEN and CDR2 as SYDVKM. Trimming at V came to 1 base and at J to 4 bases, leaving 9 bases not matched to a gene. DNA for the CDR3: TGTGCCAGCAGTTTATTTACGCAGACTAGCGGGAGCCCAGATACGCAGTATTTT. This sequence encodes CASSLFTQTSGSPDTQYF.

This clone was seen only a few times. The V and J genes are TRBV5-1 and TRBJ2-7; unclear D gene. V shed 5 bases and J shed 7 bases, with 13 bases lying between them. Per the germline V gene, CDR1 is SGHRS and CDR2 is YFSETQ. The CDR3 totals 12 residues. In DNA, the CDR3 is TGCGCCAGCAGGGTAGATGCGACTGAGCAGTACTTC. Protein: CASRVDATEQYF. The full variable domain, completed using reference TRBV5-1 and TRBJ2-7, is KAGVTQTPRYLIKTRGQQVTLSCSPISGHRSVSWYQQTPGQGLQFLFEYFSETQRNKGNFPGRFSGRQFSNSRSEMNVSTLELGDSALYLCASRVDATEQYFGPGTRLTVT.

The rearrangement links TRBV6-2 or TRBV6-3 to TRBJ2-1; D unclear. V lost 1 base to trimming and J lost 9 bases, with 10 bases between them. The length of the CDR3 is 13 residues. The V gene's germline CDR1 is MNHEY and CDR2 SVGEGT. The CDR3 sequence: CASSYLRRSEQFF. The CDR3 bases are TGTGCCAGCAGTTACTTGCGGCGAAGTGAGCAGTTCTTC.

J is TRBJ2-7 and V is TRBV3-1 (or the pseudogene TRBV3-2), with 7 positions matching TRBD1. CDR3 length equals 15 residues. Germline V lookup: CDR1 LGHDT, CDR2 YNNKEL (reference sequence). V lost 0 bases, J lost 7 bases, and 9 bases stayed unmatched. The CDR3 loop reads CASSQEGRGLLEQYF. The CDR3, as DNA: TGTGCCAGCAGCCAAGAGGGAAGGGGGCTTTTGGAGCAGTACTTC.

This sequence joins TRBV15 and TRBJ2-1, with 12 bases lining up with TRBD1. Germline-derived CDR1 and CDR2 are LNHNV and YYDKDF (reference sequence). The V and J ends lost 4 bases and 7 bases, in that order; junction bases with no gene match: 11. The length of the CDR3 is 17 residues. CDR3 sequence: CATSTAPGTGGRNEQFF. Here the CDR3 DNA reads TGTGCCACCAGCACGGCCCCCGGGACAGGGGGCCGAAATGAGCAGTTCTTC.

The chain uses TRBV7-3 and TRBJ1-1; TRBD1 matches at 7 bases. The length of the CDR3 is 14 residues. J was trimmed by 4 bases and V by 5 bases; bases with no gene match: 7. Germline CDR1 reads SGHTA; CDR2 reads FQGTGA. CDR3 residues: CASSPGGRGTEAFF. CDR3 nucleotides: TGTGCCAGCAGCCCAGGGGGGCGAGGCACTGAAGCTTTCTTT. Full variable domain (rest looked up from reference TRBV7-3 and TRBJ1-1): GAGVSQTPSNKVTEKGKYVELRCDPISGHTALYWYRQSLGQGPEFLIYFQGTGAADDSGLPNDRFFAVRPEGSVSTLKIQRTERGDSAVYLCASSPGGRGTEAFFGQGTRLTVV.

This clone was found once. This chain links TRBV28 with TRBJ2-7, with D possibly being TRBD2 (7 bases). CDR1 is MDHEN, CDR2 SYDVKM, per germline. Trimming removed 4 bases at V and 6 bases at J, with 22 bases between. The CDR3 runs 16 residues. The CDR3 sequence is CASSYSSWGGPAEQYF. As DNA, the CDR3 is TGTGCCAGCAGTTACTCCTCGTGGGGGGGGCCCGCCGAGCAGTACTTC.

CDR3 sequence: CASSQVAGENYGYTF. CDR3 nucleotides: TGTGCCAGCAGCCAAGTCGCGGGGGAAAACTATGGCTACACCTTC. V gene TRBV4-2 combines with J gene TRBJ1-2, with D perhaps matching TRBD1 (5 bases). In germline, CDR1 is LGHNA, CDR2 YNFKEQ. The length of the CDR3 is 15 residues. Trimming removed 1 base from V and 2 bases from J, with 11 bases in between.